A single sample is the source of the 10 T cell receptor beta chains below, sequenced in a study of shared clonotypes between healthy human individuals. Sequenced by immunoSEQ multiplex PCR; TCRdb stores in-frame clones only, minus some. The sample consists of 400,000 to 600,000 clones, about 80% of them appearing once. Sequenced input: PBMCs. Receptors originate from a woman aged 40 to 55 in good health. Some clones in this sample may be carry-over from other donors' samples.

The chain employs TRBV9 and TRBJ1-4, with D unclear. Trimming took off 0 bases at V and 8 bases at J, with 11 bases between the two ends. The CDR3 contains 14 residues. Germline V gene sequence: CDR1 SGDLS, CDR2 YYNGEE. The CDR3 region is CASSVDGREEKLFF. The CDR3 region has the DNA TGTGCCAGCAGCGTAGATGGCCGGGAGGAAAAACTGTTTTTT.

The genes are TRBV6-6 and TRBJ2-1, with 13 bases matching TRBD2. Germline V gives CDR1 MNHNY, CDR2 SVGAGI (reference sequence). After removal of 6 bases from V and 6 bases from J, the junction contained 5 bases not matched to a gene. The CDR3 is made up of 15 amino acids. CDR3 region: CASRQGLAGVNEQFF. The CDR3 DNA reads as TGTGCCAGCAGACAAGGACTAGCGGGAGTCAATGAGCAGTTCTTC.

The rearrangement links TRBV7-8 to TRBJ1-3; no clear D. CDR3 size: 14 residues. Germline V lookup: CDR1 SGHVS, CDR2 FQNEAQ. The germline V and J ends were trimmed by 6 bases and 0 bases, with 9 bases remaining between them. CDR3 DNA sequence: TGTGCCAGCAGTAAAAGTAGCTCTGGAAACACCATATATTTT. Its translation: CASSKSSSGNTIYF.

V usage is TRBV9 and J usage is TRBJ2-5; D is tentatively TRBD1 or TRBD2 (6 bases each). CDR3 length: 14 residues. The V and J ends lost 2 bases and 5 bases respectively, with 13 bases between them. Per germline, CDR1 SGDLS and CDR2 YYNGEE. CDR3 nucleotide sequence: TGTGCCAGCAGCGTTGCAGGGGAGGTGGAGACCCAGTACTTC. The encoded protein is CASSVAGEVETQYF.

This clone was detected once. The chain carries TRBV19 and TRBJ1-5; the D is unclear. Germline V lookup: CDR1 LNHDA, CDR2 SQIVND (reference sequence). The CDR3 length is 15 residues. V lost 4 bases and J 3 bases, leaving 13 bases between the germline ends. The CDR3 nucleotides are TGTGCCAGTAGTAAGGTTGGGAACACCAATCAGCCCCAGCATTTT. Amino acids: CASSKVGNTNQPQHF.

A word on this clone: One junction end disagrees with the germline gene, perhaps due to a read error. V usage is TRBV7-7 and J usage is TRBJ2-2, with D uncertain. The CDR3 loop spans 14 amino acids. Germline V gene data show CDR1 as SSHAT and CDR2 as FNYEAQ (reference sequence). CDR3 nucleotides: TGTGCTAGCAGCCCATCACCGAGGACCGGGGAGCTGTTTTTT. It yields the protein CASSPSPRTGELFF.

CDR3 residues: CASSTGLAGGPTDTQYF. CDR3 in DNA: TGTGCCAGCAGTACGGGACTAGCGGGAGGGCCAACAGATACGCAGTATTTT. This chain uses TRBV28 with TRBJ2-3, with TRBD2 matching over 16 bases. The CDR3 is 17 residues long. Per the germline V gene, CDR1 is MDHEN and CDR2 is SYDVKM. With V trimmed by 5 bases and J by 3 bases, 5 bases remained unmatched.

On this clone: The sample contains more than one DNA sequence encoding this CDR3. The chain has TRBV5-1 and TRBJ1-2; D not certain. The germline CDR1 and CDR2 sequences are SGHRS and YFSETQ. CDR3 length: 12 residues. V lost 0 bases, J lost 4 bases, and 4 bases lay in between. The CDR3 DNA is TGCGCCAGCAGCTTGGGCGCCTATGGCTACACCTTC. Amino acids: CASSLGAYGYTF.

The chain uses TRBV5-8 and TRBJ2-5, with D possibly being TRBD2 (5 bases). With the DNA end fitting TRBJ2-7 better, the J assignment may be wrong. This CDR3 comprises 13 residues. Germline V gives CDR1 SGHTS, CDR2 YDEGEE. The CDR3 spells CASKERGVYEQYF. The CDR3 nucleotides read TGTGCCAGCAAGGAACGGGGAGTCTACGAGCAGTACTTC.

This clone has only one observation. This clone may be a read error of a much larger clone one base away. This chain links TRBV13 with TRBJ1-1; D possibly corresponds to TRBD1 (5 bases). The V and J ends lost 4 bases and 5 bases respectively, with 20 bases between them. The CDR3 contains 16 residues. Germline lookup yields CDR1 PRHDT and CDR2 FYEKMQ (reference sequence). CDR3 region: CASSSGLRNGGTEAFF. CDR3 in DNA: TGTGCCAGCAGCTCGGGCCTTCGTAACGGGGGGACTGAAGCTTTCTTT.